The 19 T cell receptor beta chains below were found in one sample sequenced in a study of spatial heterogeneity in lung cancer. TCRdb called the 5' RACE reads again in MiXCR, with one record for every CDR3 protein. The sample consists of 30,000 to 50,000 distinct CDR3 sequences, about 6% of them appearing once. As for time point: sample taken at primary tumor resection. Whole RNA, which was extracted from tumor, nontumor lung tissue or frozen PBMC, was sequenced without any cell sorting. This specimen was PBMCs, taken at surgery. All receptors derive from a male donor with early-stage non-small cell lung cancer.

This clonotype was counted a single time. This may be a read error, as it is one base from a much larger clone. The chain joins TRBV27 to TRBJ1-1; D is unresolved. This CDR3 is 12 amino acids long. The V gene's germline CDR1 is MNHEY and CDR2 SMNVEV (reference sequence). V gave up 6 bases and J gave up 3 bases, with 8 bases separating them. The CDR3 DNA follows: TGTGCCAGCAGCCCAAAGGACACTGAAGCTTTCTTT. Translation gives CASSPKDTEAFF.

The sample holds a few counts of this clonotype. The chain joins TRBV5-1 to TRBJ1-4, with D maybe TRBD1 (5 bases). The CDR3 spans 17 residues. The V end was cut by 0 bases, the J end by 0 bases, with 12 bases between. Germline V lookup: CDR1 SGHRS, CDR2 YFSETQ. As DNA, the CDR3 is TGCGCCAGCAGCTTGGGCAGGGAGGTGACAACTAATGAAAAACTGTTTTTT. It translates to CASSLGREVTTNEKLFF.

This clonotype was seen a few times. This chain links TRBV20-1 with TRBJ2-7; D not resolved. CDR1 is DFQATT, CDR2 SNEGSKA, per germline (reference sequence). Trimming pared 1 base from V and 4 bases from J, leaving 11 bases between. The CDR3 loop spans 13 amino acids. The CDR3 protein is CSARVFSVYEQYF. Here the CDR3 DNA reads TGCAGTGCTAGAGTGTTCAGTGTATACGAGCAGTACTTC.

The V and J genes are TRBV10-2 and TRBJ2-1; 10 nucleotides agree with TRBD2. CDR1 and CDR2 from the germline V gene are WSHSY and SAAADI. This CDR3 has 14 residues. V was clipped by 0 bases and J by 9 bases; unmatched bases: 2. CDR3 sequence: CASSESRTSGEQFF. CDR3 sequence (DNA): TGCGCCAGCAGTGAGTCCCGGACTAGCGGTGAGCAGTTCTTC.

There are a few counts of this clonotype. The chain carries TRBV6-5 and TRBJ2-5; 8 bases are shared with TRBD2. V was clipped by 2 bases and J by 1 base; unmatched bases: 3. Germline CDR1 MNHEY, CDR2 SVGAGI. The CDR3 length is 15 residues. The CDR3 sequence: CASSYGGGLQETQYF. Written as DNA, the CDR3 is TGTGCCAGCAGTTACGGCGGGGGGCTCCAAGAGACCCAGTACTTC.

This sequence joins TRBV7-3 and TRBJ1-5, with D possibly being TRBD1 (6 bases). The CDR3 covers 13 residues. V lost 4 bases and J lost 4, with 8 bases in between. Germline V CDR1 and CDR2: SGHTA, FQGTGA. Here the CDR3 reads CASSSDRNQPQHF. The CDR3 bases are TGTGCCAGCAGCTCTGACAGGAATCAGCCCCAGCATTTT.

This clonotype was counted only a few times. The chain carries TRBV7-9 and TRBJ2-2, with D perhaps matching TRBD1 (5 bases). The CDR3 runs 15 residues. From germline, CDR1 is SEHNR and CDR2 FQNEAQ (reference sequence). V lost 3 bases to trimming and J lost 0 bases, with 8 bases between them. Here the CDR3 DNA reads TGTGCCAGCAGCTTGGGGCAGACGAACACCGGGGAGCTGTTTTTT. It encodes CASSLGQTNTGELFF. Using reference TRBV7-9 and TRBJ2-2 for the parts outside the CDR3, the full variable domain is DTGVSQNPRHKITKRGQNVTFRCDPISEHNRLYWYRQTLGQGPEFLTYFQNEAQLEKSRLLSDRFSAERPKGSFSTLEIQRTEQGDSAMYLCASSLGQTNTGELFFGEGSRLTVL.

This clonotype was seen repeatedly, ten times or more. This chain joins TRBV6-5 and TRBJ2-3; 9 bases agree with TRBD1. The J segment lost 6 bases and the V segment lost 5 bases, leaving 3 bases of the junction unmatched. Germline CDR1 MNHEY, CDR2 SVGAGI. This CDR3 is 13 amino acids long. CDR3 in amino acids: CASSRTGVDTQYF. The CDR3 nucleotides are TGTGCCAGCAGTAGGACAGGGGTGGATACGCAGTATTTT.

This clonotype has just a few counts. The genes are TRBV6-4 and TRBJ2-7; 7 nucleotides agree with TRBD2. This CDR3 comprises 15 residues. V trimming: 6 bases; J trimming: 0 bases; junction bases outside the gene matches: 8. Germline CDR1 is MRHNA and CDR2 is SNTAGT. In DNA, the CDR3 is TGTGCCAGCAGCGTCGCTAGCGGCAGCTCCTACGAGCAGTACTTC. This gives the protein CASSVASGSSYEQYF.

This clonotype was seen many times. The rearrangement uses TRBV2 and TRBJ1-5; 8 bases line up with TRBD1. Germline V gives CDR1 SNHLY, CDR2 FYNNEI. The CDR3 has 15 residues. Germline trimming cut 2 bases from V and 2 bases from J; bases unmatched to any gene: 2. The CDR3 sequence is CASSEQGAGNQPQHF. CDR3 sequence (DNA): TGTGCCAGCAGTGAACAGGGGGCGGGCAATCAGCCCCAGCATTTT.

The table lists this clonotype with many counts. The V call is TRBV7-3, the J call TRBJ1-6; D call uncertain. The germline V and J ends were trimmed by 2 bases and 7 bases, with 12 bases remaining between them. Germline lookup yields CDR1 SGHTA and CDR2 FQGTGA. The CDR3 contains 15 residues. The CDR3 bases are TGTGCCAGCAGCTTATCCGGGATGTTAAATTCACCCCTCCACTTT. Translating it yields CASSLSGMLNSPLHF.

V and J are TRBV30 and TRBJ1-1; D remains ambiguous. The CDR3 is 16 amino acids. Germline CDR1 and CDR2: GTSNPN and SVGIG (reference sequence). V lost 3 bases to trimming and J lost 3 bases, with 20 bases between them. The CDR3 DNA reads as TGTGCCTGGAGGGCTACGGGGTTCTCCCGTCACACTGAAGCTTTCTTT. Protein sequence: CAWRATGFSRHTEAFF.

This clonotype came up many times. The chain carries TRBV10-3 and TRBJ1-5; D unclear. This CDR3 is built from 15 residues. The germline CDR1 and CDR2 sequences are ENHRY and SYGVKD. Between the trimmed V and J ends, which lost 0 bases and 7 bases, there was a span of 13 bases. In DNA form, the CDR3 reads TGTGCCATCAGTGAGTCTTCACCCGGGGTCCAGCCCCAGCATTTT. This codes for CAISESSPGVQPQHF.

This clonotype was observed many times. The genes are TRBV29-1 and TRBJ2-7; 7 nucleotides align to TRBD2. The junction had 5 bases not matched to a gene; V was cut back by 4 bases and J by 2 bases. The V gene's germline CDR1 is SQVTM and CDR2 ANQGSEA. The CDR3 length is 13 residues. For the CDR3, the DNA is TGCAGCGTTGGCCCTGCGGGGGCCTACGAGCAGTACTTC. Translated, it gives CSVGPAGAYEQYF.

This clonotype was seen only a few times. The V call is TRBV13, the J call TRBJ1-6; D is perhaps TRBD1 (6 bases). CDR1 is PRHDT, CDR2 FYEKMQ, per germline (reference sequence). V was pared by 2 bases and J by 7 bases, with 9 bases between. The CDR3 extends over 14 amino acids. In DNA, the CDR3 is TGTGCCAGCAGCTTAAGGCAGGGGAATTCACCCCTCCACTTT. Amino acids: CASSLRQGNSPLHF.

CDR3 region: CASSRTGPSTGNTIYF. In nucleotides, the CDR3 is TGTGCCAGCAGCAGGACAGGTCCCTCTACGGGAAACACCATATATTTT. The chain uses TRBV6-5 and TRBJ1-3; 7 nucleotides agree with TRBD1. Trimming cost V 6 bases and J 4 bases; bases outside gene matches: 12. The CDR3 is 16 residues long. CDR1 is MNHEY and CDR2 is SVGAGI in the germline V gene.

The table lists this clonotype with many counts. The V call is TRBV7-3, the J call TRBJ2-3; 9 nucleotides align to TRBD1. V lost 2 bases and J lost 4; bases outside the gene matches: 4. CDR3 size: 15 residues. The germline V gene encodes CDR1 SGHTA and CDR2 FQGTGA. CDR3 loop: CASSLEGQGPDTQYF. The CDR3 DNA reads TGTGCCAGCAGCTTAGAGGGACAGGGTCCAGATACGCAGTATTTT. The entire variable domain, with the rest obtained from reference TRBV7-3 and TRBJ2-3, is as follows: GAGVSQTPSNKVTEKGKYVELRCDPISGHTALYWYRQSLGQGPEFLIYFQGTGAADDSGLPNDRFFAVRPEGSVSTLKIQRTERGDSAVYLCASSLEGQGPDTQYFGPGTRLTVL.

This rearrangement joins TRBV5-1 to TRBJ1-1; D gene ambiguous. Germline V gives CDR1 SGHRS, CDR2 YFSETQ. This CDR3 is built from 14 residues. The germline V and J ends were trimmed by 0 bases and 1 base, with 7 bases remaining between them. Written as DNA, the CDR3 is TGCGCCAGCAGCTTGGTTTCGAGGAACACTGAAGCTTTCTTT. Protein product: CASSLVSRNTEAFF.

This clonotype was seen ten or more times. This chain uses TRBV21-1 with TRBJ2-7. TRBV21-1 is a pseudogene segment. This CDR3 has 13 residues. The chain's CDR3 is CASSKVPCHEQYF. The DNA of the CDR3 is TGTGCCAGCAGCAAAGTTCCATGCCACGAGCAGTACTTC.